These 20 T cell receptor beta chains came from one sample sequenced in a study of regulatory T cells in long-lasting Graves disease. Libraries of TCR beta came from iRepertoire HTBI primers plus Arm-PCR of CDR3 regions. From the multiplex PCR reads, TCRdb called clonotypes with MiXCR, one entry per CDR3 protein. The sample lists around 460,000 distinct CDR3 sequences, about 22% occurring once. The time point was: persistent/refractory GD, antithyroid drugs over 5 years with positive TRAb. The TCR library was made from RNA that had been extracted from PBMCs in TRIzol. The sequenced sample was peripheral blood mononuclear cells (PBMCs), obtained when the disease was refractory, from a patient treated with antithyroid drugs. All receptors derive from a female donor with Graves disease.

This clonotype appeared many times. The gene calls are TRBV7-2 and TRBJ2-5; TRBD2 aligns across 8 bases. CDR3 size: 13 residues. Germline CDR1 SGHTA, CDR2 FQGNSA. The V gene end was trimmed by 5 bases and the J gene end by 4 bases; junction bases not matched to a gene: 3. In DNA, the CDR3 is TGTGCCAGCAGCGTGCTAGCGGGAGAGACCCAGTACTTC. Translation: CASSVLAGETQYF.

This clonotype was observed at least ten times. The chain combines TRBV6-5 with TRBJ2-2; D unclear. Per germline, CDR1 MNHEY and CDR2 SVGAGI. V was clipped by 2 bases and J by 1 base, with 5 bases between them. The CDR3 contains 14 residues. The CDR3 loop reads CASSYNRNTGELFF. The CDR3 coding sequence is TGTGCCAGCAGTTACAACAGGAACACCGGGGAGCTGTTTTTT.

This clonotype showed up just a few times. The rearrangement links TRBV29-1 to TRBJ2-7; 8 nucleotides line up with TRBD1. V lost 4 bases, J lost 2 bases, and 7 bases stayed unmatched. Germline CDR1 reads SQVTM; CDR2 reads ANQGSEA. The CDR3 totals 14 residues. CDR3 in amino acids: CSVANRGVAYEQYF. The DNA of the CDR3 is TGCAGCGTTGCTAACAGGGGGGTAGCCTACGAGCAGTACTTC.

As concerns this clonotype: A much larger clone lies a single base off, so this may be a read error. The chain uses TRBV19 and TRBJ1-1; D unresolved. Germline CDR1 and CDR2: LNHDA and SQIVND (reference sequence). This CDR3 spans 13 amino acids. The CDR3 DNA reads as TGTGCCTGTAGTCGACCGCCGAACACTGAAGCTTTCTTT. Its translation: CACSRPPNTEAFF. The whole variable domain, filled in from reference TRBV19 and TRBJ1-1, reads DGGITQSPKYLFRKEGQNVTLSCEQNLNHDAMYWYRQDPGQGLRLIYYSQIVNDFQKGDIAEGYSVSREKKESFPLTVTSAQKNPTAFYLCACSRPPNTEAFFGQGTRLTVV.

In its sample, this clonotype was seen many times. The CDR3 is CASSPTGINTEAFF. DNA of the CDR3: TGTGCCAGCAGCCCGACAGGGATCAACACTGAAGCTTTCTTT. The chain has TRBV11-1 and TRBJ1-1; 7 nucleotides align to TRBD1. Germline trimming cut 5 bases from V and 2 bases from J; bases unmatched to any gene: 5. CDR1 and CDR2 (germline): SGHAT, FQDESV (reference sequence). The CDR3 contains 14 residues.

The rearrangement links TRBV4-1 to TRBJ2-7, with unresolved D. V was shortened by 2 bases and J by 0 bases, with 14 bases between the two germline ends. This CDR3 region has 16 residues. CDR1 and CDR2 (germline): MGHRA, YSYEKL. DNA of the CDR3: TGCGCCAGCAGCCAAATCGGTGCGGCCGGCTCCTACGAGCAGTACTTC. Translating gives CASSQIGAAGSYEQYF.

In the case of this clonotype: A much larger clone lies a single base off, so this may be a read error. CDR3 protein: CASGEITARLDHEQYF. The CDR3 nucleotides are TGTGCCAGCGGTGAAATAACGGCACGACTGGACCACGAGCAGTACTTC. The V gene is TRBV11-2, the J gene TRBJ2-7; D remains ambiguous. CDR1 and CDR2 from the germline V gene are SGHAT and FQNNGV. The length of the CDR3 is 16 residues. V dropped 8 bases and J dropped 5 bases, with 25 bases sitting between them.

This clonotype was seen ten or more times. The CDR3 spells CASSSWTAQETQYF. Here the CDR3 DNA reads TGTGCCAGCAGTTCCTGGACAGCCCAAGAGACCCAGTACTTC. This chain connects TRBV6-5 to TRBJ2-5; perhaps TRBD1 as D (6 bases). Trimming removed 4 bases at V and 1 base at J, with 10 bases between. From germline, CDR1 is MNHEY and CDR2 SVGAGI. The CDR3 has 14 amino acids.

This rearrangement joins TRBV6-1 to TRBJ2-7; unclear D gene. CDR1 MNHNS and CDR2 SASEGT come from the germline V gene. V lost 8 bases, J lost 6 bases, and 20 bases lay in between. The CDR3 totals 14 residues. The CDR3 region is CASGSRSVASEQYF. DNA of the CDR3: TGTGCCAGCGGATCCCGGTCGGTGGCGTCCGAGCAGTACTTC.

This clonotype was observed many times. The genes are TRBV6-2 or TRBV6-3 and TRBJ2-5; D is unclear. Germline assignment: CDR1 MNHEY and CDR2 SVGEGT. The CDR3 covers 12 residues. The germline V and J ends were trimmed by 6 bases and 5 bases, with 10 bases remaining between them. As DNA, the CDR3 is TGTGCCAGCAGCTCCCGTCAGGAGACCCAGTACTTC. Translating gives CASSSRQETQYF.

This clonotype was detected ten times or more. The gene calls are TRBV27 and TRBJ2-7, with D perhaps matching TRBD2 (6 bases). Trimming left V 6 bases short and J 2 bases short, with 14 bases between. This CDR3 is 14 amino acids long. CDR1 is MNHEY and CDR2 is SMNVEV in the germline V gene (reference sequence). The CDR3 is CASSPGTLAYEQYF. The CDR3 nucleotides are TGTGCCAGCAGCCCCGGGACTTTGGCCTACGAGCAGTACTTC.

This clonotype appeared a few times. The chain has TRBV6-5 and TRBJ2-5; tentative D call: TRBD1 (6 bases). Looked up from germline, CDR1 is MNHEY and CDR2 is SVGAGI. V lost 2 bases, J lost 1 base, and 14 bases lay in between. The CDR3 has 16 residues. CDR3 in amino acids: CASSYGRGPLQETQYF. Written as DNA, the CDR3 is TGTGCCAGCAGTTACGGCAGGGGTCCTCTCCAAGAGACCCAGTACTTC.

This clonotype was found many times. V and J are TRBV28 and TRBJ2-5; 7 bases match TRBD2. V dropped 6 bases and J dropped 3; count of bases not matched to a gene: 16. The V gene's germline CDR1 is MDHEN and CDR2 SYDVKM. The CDR3 has 17 residues. CDR3 region: CASSPMRLADEEETQYF. CDR3 sequence (DNA): TGTGCCAGCAGCCCAATGAGGCTAGCGGACGAGGAAGAGACCCAGTACTTC. The full variable domain, in which reference TRBV28 and TRBJ2-5 provide the parts outside the CDR3, is DVKVTQSSRYLVKRTGEKVFLECVQDMDHENMFWYRQDPGLGLRLIYFSYDVKMKEKGDIPEGYSVSREKKERFSLILESASTNQTSMYLCASSPMRLADEEETQYFGPGTRLLVL.

V is TRBV28 and J is TRBJ1-5; tentative D call: TRBD1 (6 bases). V was cut by 3 bases and J by 6 bases, with 12 bases left in between. Germline CDR1 is MDHEN and CDR2 is SYDVKM. The CDR3 loop spans 14 amino acids. The CDR3 DNA is TGTGCCAGCAGTTTTGGGGGGCCCAGTCAGCCCCAGCATTTT. It yields the protein CASSFGGPSQPQHF.

This clonotype was counted ten times or more. The chain couples TRBV19 to TRBJ2-5; 14 bases agree with TRBD2. The CDR3 consists of 16 residues. Trimming cost V 4 bases and J 4 bases; bases outside gene matches: 5. From germline, CDR1 is LNHDA and CDR2 SQIVND (reference sequence). The chain's CDR3 is CASSRTSGRWRETQYF. DNA for the CDR3: TGTGCCAGTAGTAGGACTAGCGGGAGGTGGAGAGAGACCCAGTACTTC. The full variable domain, completed using reference TRBV19 and TRBJ2-5, is DGGITQSPKYLFRKEGQNVTLSCEQNLNHDAMYWYRQDPGQGLRLIYYSQIVNDFQKGDIAEGYSVSREKKESFPLTVTSAQKNPTAFYLCASSRTSGRWRETQYFGPGTRLLVL.

This clonotype has more than one count but fewer than ten. This rearrangement joins TRBV20-1 to TRBJ1-5; D unclear. The V end lost 6 bases, the J end lost 3 bases, and 9 bases lay between the germline ends. The CDR3 sequence is 12 residues long. Germline CDR1 is DFQATT and CDR2 is SNEGSKA (reference sequence). The CDR3 spells CSANTPNQPQHF. The CDR3 region has the DNA TGCAGTGCCAACACCCCCAATCAGCCCCAGCATTTT.

This clonotype was picked up many times. The chain carries TRBV6-1 and TRBJ2-5, with 9 positions matching TRBD2. V lost 6 bases and J lost 5; bases outside the gene matches: 4. The CDR3 runs to 13 residues. CDR1 is MNHNS and CDR2 is SASEGT in the germline V gene. The CDR3 sequence is CASRRGGRETQYF. The CDR3 nucleotides read TGTGCCAGCAGGCGGGGGGGCCGGGAGACCCAGTACTTC.

This clonotype has just a few counts. The chain uses TRBV9 and TRBJ2-2; TRBD1 matches 7 bases. J lost 6 bases, V lost 0 bases, and 11 bases had no gene match. Germline CDR1 and CDR2: SGDLS and YYNGEE. The CDR3 spans 17 residues. The CDR3 protein is CASSVAFGTAGPGELFF. The DNA of the CDR3 is TGTGCCAGCAGCGTAGCCTTCGGGACAGCAGGACCCGGGGAGCTGTTTTTT.

This clonotype showed up many times. The chain joins TRBV28 to TRBJ1-4, with 7 positions matching TRBD1. Per germline, CDR1 MDHEN and CDR2 SYDVKM. V lost 5 bases and J lost 4; bases outside the gene matches: 10. There are 16 residues in the CDR3. CDR3 in DNA: TGTGCCAGCAGTCCTCTGACAGGGCCCTATAATGAAAAACTGTTTTTT. Its translation is CASSPLTGPYNEKLFF.

This clonotype was observed at least ten times. The rearrangement uses TRBV29-1 and TRBJ1-2, with D maybe TRBD1 (5 bases). Germline V gives CDR1 SQVTM, CDR2 ANQGSEA. Trimming removed 1 base at V and 14 bases at J, with 14 bases between. This CDR3 is 11 amino acids long. CDR3 nucleotides: TGCAGCGTTGAAGGTGGGGCAGGGAGTACCTTC. Protein product: CSVEGGAGSTF.